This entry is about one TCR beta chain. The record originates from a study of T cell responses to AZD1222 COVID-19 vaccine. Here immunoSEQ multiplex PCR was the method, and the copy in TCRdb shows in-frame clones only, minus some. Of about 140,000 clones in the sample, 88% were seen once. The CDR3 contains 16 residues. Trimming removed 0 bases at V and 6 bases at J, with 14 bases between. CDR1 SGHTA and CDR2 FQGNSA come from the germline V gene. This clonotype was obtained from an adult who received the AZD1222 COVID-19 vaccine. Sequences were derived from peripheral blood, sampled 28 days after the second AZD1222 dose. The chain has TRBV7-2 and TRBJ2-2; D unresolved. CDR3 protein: CASSLASPTVSGELFF. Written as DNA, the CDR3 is TGTGCCAGCAGCTTAGCGTCCCCCACGGTGTCCGGGGAGCTGTTTTTT.